These T cell receptor beta chains were read from a single sample in a study of blood T cells in healthy people across ages. TCRdb reprocessed the 5' RACE reads with MiXCR, giving one entry per CDR3 protein. Among just over 800,000 distinct CDR3 sequences, around 62% were seen once, and the ten largest hold around a quarter. Source material: blood. Every receptor here comes from a man aged 25-45 years in good health. The CDR3 runs from the conserved cysteine through the conserved F or W. The D gene is left open where the match is weak. Clone size is not always given. Where it is, it says once, few, many or a class for expanded clones.

CDR3 DNA: TGTGCCATCAGTCCGGGACAGAAGAACACTGAAGCTTTCTTT
CDR3 protein: CAISPGQKNTEAFF
D gene: TRBD1
V gene: TRBV10-3
clone size: NA
J gene: TRBJ1-1

CDR3 DNA: TGTGCCAGCAGCGCCGGGACTAGCCCGCATACGCAGTATTTT
CDR3 protein: CASSAGTSPHTQYF
D gene: TRBD2
V gene: TRBV7-2
clone size: NA
J gene: TRBJ2-3

CDR3 DNA: TGTGCCACCAGTGATTTTGGCAGGGAAGACGAGACCCAGTACTTC
CDR3 protein: CATSDFGREDETQYF
D gene: NA
V gene: TRBV24-1
clone size: NA
J gene: TRBJ2-5

CDR3 DNA: TGCAGCGTTTTGGGGGCCAACGTCCTGACTTTC
CDR3 protein: CSVLGANVLTF
D gene: NA
V gene: TRBV29-1
clone size: NA
J gene: TRBJ2-6

CDR3 DNA: TGCGCCAGCAAGCGGGCCTCGGGCCGCACAGATACGCAGTATTTT
CDR3 protein: CASKRASGRTDTQYF
D gene: NA
V gene: TRBV10-2
clone size: few
J gene: TRBJ2-3

CDR3 DNA: TGTGCCAGCAGCCAAGGGGACAGGGGCCATGGCTACACCTTC
CDR3 protein: CASSQGDRGHGYTF
D gene: TRBD1
V gene: TRBV6-5
clone size: NA
J gene: TRBJ1-2

CDR3 DNA: TGTGCCACCAGCAGAGATGTCGTGGGGGCTACTAATGAAAAACTGTTTTTT
CDR3 protein: CATSRDVVGATNEKLFF
D gene: NA
V gene: TRBV15
clone size: NA
J gene: TRBJ1-4

CDR3 DNA: TGTGCCAGCAGGCCTCCCGACGGTTCGAACACTGAAGCTTTCTTT
CDR3 protein: CASRPPDGSNTEAFF
D gene: NA
V gene: TRBV28
clone size: NA
J gene: TRBJ1-1

CDR3 DNA: TGTGCCAGCACCCTTGGGGTCTACGAGCAGTACTTC
CDR3 protein: CASTLGVYEQYF
D gene: NA
V gene: TRBV12-3/TRBV12-4
clone size: NA
J gene: TRBJ2-7

CDR3 DNA: TGCAGTGCTAGGGGAGGTGCCCTCTCTGGGGCCAACGTCCTGACTTTC
CDR3 protein: CSARGGALSGANVLTF
D gene: NA
V gene: TRBV20-1
clone size: few
J gene: TRBJ2-6

CDR3 DNA: TGTGCCAGCAGCCACACCGGGACATCGAACACTGAAGCTTTCTTT
CDR3 protein: CASSHTGTSNTEAFF
D gene: NA
V gene: TRBV4-2
clone size: NA
J gene: TRBJ1-1

CDR3 DNA: TGCAGTGGCGCAACGGACAGGGATGGCTACACCTTC
CDR3 protein: CSGATDRDGYTF
D gene: TRBD1
V gene: TRBV20-1
clone size: once
J gene: TRBJ1-2

CDR3 DNA: TGTGCCAGCAGCTTAGCCGTGATGGGACTAGCGGGAAGCAATGAGCAGTTCTTC
CDR3 protein: CASSLAVMGLAGSNEQFF
D gene: TRBD2
V gene: TRBV7-9
clone size: NA
J gene: TRBJ2-1

CDR3 DNA: TGTGCCAGCAGCTTAGCTCCTCTTTACTTGTACCAAGAGACCCAGTACTTC
CDR3 protein: CASSLAPLYLYQETQYF
D gene: NA
V gene: TRBV7-6
clone size: NA
J gene: TRBJ2-5

CDR3 DNA: TGCAGCGTTAAAAGAGAGACCCAGTACTTC
CDR3 protein: CSVKRETQYF
D gene: NA
V gene: TRBV29-1
clone size: NA
J gene: TRBJ2-5

CDR3 DNA: TGCAGCGTTGATTCACACGGGGGCAACAATGAGCAGTTCTTC
CDR3 protein: CSVDSHGGNNEQFF
D gene: NA
V gene: TRBV29-1
clone size: few
J gene: TRBJ2-1

CDR3 DNA: TGTGCCAGCAGCGCCCAGGGGGGATGGGCCTACGAGCAGTACTTC
CDR3 protein: CASSAQGGWAYEQYF
D gene: NA
V gene: TRBV9
clone size: NA
J gene: TRBJ2-7

CDR3 DNA: TGTGCCAGCAGCGCCCGACTAGCGGGGGATTACAATGAGCAGTTCTTC
CDR3 protein: CASSARLAGDYNEQFF
D gene: TRBD2
V gene: TRBV7-9
clone size: NA
J gene: TRBJ2-1

CDR3 DNA: TGCAGCGTGCAAGGGACAGGGGATTACGAGCAGTACTTC
CDR3 protein: CSVQGTGDYEQYF
D gene: TRBD1
V gene: TRBV29-1
clone size: few
J gene: TRBJ2-7

CDR3 DNA: TGTGCCAGCAGACCGACAGCCTCTAGCCGCTCTGGCTACACCTTC
CDR3 protein: CASRPTASSRSGYTF
D gene: NA
V gene: TRBV12-3/TRBV12-4
clone size: NA
J gene: TRBJ1-2

CDR3 DNA: TGTGCCAGCAGCTTAGGTTCCGGGGGCAAAAACATTCAGTACTTC
CDR3 protein: CASSLGSGGKNIQYF
D gene: NA
V gene: TRBV7-6
clone size: NA
J gene: TRBJ2-4

CDR3 DNA: TGCGCCAGCAGCCCGGAACCGAATCTAGCGAGGCAAGAGACCCAGTACTTC
CDR3 protein: CASSPEPNLARQETQYF
D gene: NA
V gene: TRBV5-1
clone size: NA
J gene: TRBJ2-5

CDR3 DNA: TGTGCCAGCAGCGGGAGCGGGTGGGGTGAGCAGTTCTTC
CDR3 protein: CASSGSGWGEQFF
D gene: NA
V gene: TRBV27
clone size: NA
J gene: TRBJ2-1

CDR3 DNA: TGCGCCAGCAGCCAAGGCCAGGGGTCCGACGAGCAGTACTTC
CDR3 protein: CASSQGQGSDEQYF
D gene: NA
V gene: TRBV4-3
clone size: many
J gene: TRBJ2-7

CDR3 DNA: TGTGCCAGCTCACCCAACCCGACTAGCGGCTACGAGCAGTACTTC
CDR3 protein: CASSPNPTSGYEQYF
D gene: TRBD2
V gene: TRBV18
clone size: NA
J gene: TRBJ2-7